What follows is one TCR beta chain and its context. What it binds is unknown. This entry is derived from a study of cytomegalovirus exposure and HLA in healthy donors. With 0 bases removed from V and 12 bases from J, the gap between germline ends came to 12 bases. CDR3 length: 13 residues. Germline CDR1 SNHLY, CDR2 FYNNEI. PCR was performed using 60 Vbeta and 13 Jbeta primers. Produced via immunoSEQ multiplex PCR; TCRdb's table is partial and in-frame only. The table has 65,000 to 80,000 clones, 65% to 75% seen once. Whole-study findings and limits: Judged likely to be a sequencing artifact was a cluster of highly shared sequence variants. Across donors, presence/absence analyses took sequencing depth to be roughly uniform. In a later analysis, V- and J-gene trimming of beta chains associated with a DCLRE1C missense variant, replicated independently.

Sequencing input: PBMCs. The chain links TRBV2 to TRBJ2-1; D possibly corresponds to TRBD2 (5 bases). The receptor was derived from a man aged 35-49 years in good health and CMV-seropositive. In DNA, the CDR3 is TGTGCCAGCAGTGAAGCAGAGGGTTTCGGGCAGTTCTTC. Translation: CASSEAEGFGQFF.